A selection of T cell receptor beta chains follows, all from one sample in a study of T cells expressing NK-cell markers. TCRdb reanalyzed the 5' RACE reads, giving one entry per CDR3 protein sequence and no DNA. This table holds roughly 300,000 distinct CDR3 sequences. What was sequenced was blood T cells: a sorted CD56 or NKG2C T cell subset, CD4+ or CD8+ T cells, or bulk PBMC T cells (not recorded which). Receptor source: a woman between 18 and 75 years old in good health. The CDR3 runs from the conserved cysteine through the conserved F or W.

TRBJ1-2 | TRBV5-1 | CASSEGRGGYGYTF
TRBJ2-7 | TRBV3-1 | CASSDKAGQGAYEQYF
TRBJ2-5 | TRBV27 | CASSPSGPIRETQYF
TRBJ2-3 | TRBV9 | CASSVETDTQYF
TRBJ1-2 | TRBV27 | CASSLTTGRTYNYGYTF
TRBJ1-1 | TRBV20-1 | CSASRTGYTEAFF
TRBJ2-5 | TRBV7-9 | CASTRDRVFQETQYF
TRBJ1-3 | TRBV12-3/TRBV12-4 | CASSLGTLSGNTIYF
TRBJ2-5 | TRBV27 | CASSFRTGGAVQYF
TRBJ2-1 | TRBV29-1 | CSVAVGLGNEQFF
TRBJ2-7 | TRBV5-4 | CASNFDRAVEQYF